The present T cell receptor beta chain was sequenced within a study of control samples from healthy donors and cancer patients. The method was immunoSEQ multiplex PCR; TCRdb's version includes in-frame clones alone and lacks a portion of them. The profile shows 120,000 or so clones, more than 75% of them singletons. CDR1 is MNHEY, CDR2 SVGEGT, per germline. This CDR3 contains 16 residues. Unmatched junction bases numbered 9, after V lost 1 base and J lost 5 bases. The clonotype comes from a man in his forties in good health. The chain uses TRBV6-2 or TRBV6-3 and TRBJ2-7; TRBD2 agrees at 9 bases. What was sequenced was blood. The CDR3 loop is CASSYFGGGAVDEQYF. Written as DNA, the CDR3 is TGTGCCAGCAGTTACTTCGGCGGGGGGGCTGTAGACGAGCAGTACTTC.